What follows are 11 T cell receptor beta chains derived from one specimen sequenced in a study of T cell responses to AZD1222 COVID-19 vaccine. Method: immunoSEQ multiplex PCR; TCRdb's copy keeps in-frame clones and lacks some. The sample records more than 140,000 clones, under 95% being singletons. The source material was peripheral blood, sampled on day 0 of AZD1222 vaccination. Source of these receptors: an adult in good health.

V and J are TRBV5-4 and TRBJ1-6, with 9 bases lining up with TRBD1. Germline loops: CDR1 SGHNT, CDR2 YYREEE (reference sequence). V shed 4 bases and J 7 bases; nucleotides not matched to a gene: 6. The CDR3 is 15 residues long. CDR3 coding DNA: TGTGCCAGCAGCGGGGGACAGGGCTTCAATTCACCCCTCCACTTT. Protein sequence: CASSGGQGFNSPLHF.

V is TRBV13 and J is TRBJ1-1; 7 bases match TRBD1. CDR3 length: 19 amino acids. J gave up 0 bases and V 4 bases, and 17 bases lay outside the gene matches. The germline gives CDR1 PRHDT, CDR2 FYEKMQ (reference sequence). CDR3 in amino acids: CASSSARQGIPLMNTEAFF. Here the CDR3 DNA reads TGTGCCAGCAGCTCCGCCCGACAGGGAATCCCACTCATGAACACTGAAGCTTTCTTT.

The rearrangement joins TRBV7-9 to TRBJ2-7; TRBD1 might be the D (5 bases). The CDR3 totals 15 residues. Deletions cut 5 bases from V and 3 bases from J, with 17 bases between. Germline lookup yields CDR1 SEHNR and CDR2 FQNEAQ (reference sequence). The CDR3 spells CASSPQGSILYEQYF. CDR3 DNA: TGTGCCAGCAGCCCCCAGGGTAGCATCCTCTACGAGCAGTACTTC.

The rearrangement links TRBV4-1 to TRBJ2-4; perhaps D is TRBD1 or TRBD2 (5 bases each). This CDR3 comprises 14 residues. The V end lost 3 bases, the J end lost 6 bases, and 12 bases lay between the germline ends. From germline, CDR1 is MGHRA and CDR2 YSYEKL. The CDR3 DNA sequence: TGCGCCAGCAGCCACCTGACAGAGGGAAACATTCAGTACTTC. It is translated as CASSHLTEGNIQYF.

This clone came up once. This chain connects TRBV7-3 to TRBJ1-2, with D perhaps matching TRBD1 (6 bases). Deletions cut 5 bases from V and 1 base from J, with 23 bases between. The CDR3 loop spans 18 amino acids. CDR1 SGHTA and CDR2 FQGTGA come from the germline V gene. The CDR3 loop is CASSPPTGSSYRNYGYTF. DNA of the CDR3: TGTGCCAGCAGCCCACCAACAGGGTCAAGCTACCGTAACTATGGCTACACCTTC.

The rearrangement links TRBV6-6 to TRBJ2-5; D may be TRBD1 (5 bases). CDR1 is MNHNY and CDR2 is SVGAGI in the germline V gene (reference sequence). The CDR3 consists of 14 residues. The V and J ends lost 0 bases and 5 bases respectively, with 10 bases between them. As DNA, the CDR3 is TGTGCCAGCAGTTACTCAGGGGCGCGGGAGACCCAGTACTTC. This sequence encodes CASSYSGARETQYF.

J is TRBJ2-3 and V is TRBV6-2 or TRBV6-3; D unclear. V dropped 6 bases and J dropped 9 bases, with 16 bases sitting between them. The CDR3 is made up of 13 amino acids. Germline V gives CDR1 MNHEY, CDR2 SVGEGT. DNA for the CDR3: TGTGCCAGCAGCTCCGAACTATTCACAACGCAGTATTTT. Translated, it gives CASSSELFTTQYF.

This chain joins TRBV6-5 and TRBJ1-6; D uncertain. Germline CDR1 and CDR2: MNHEY and SVGAGI. This CDR3 has 14 amino acids. Trimming shortened V by 6 bases and J by 9 bases, and 15 bases separated the two germline ends. CDR3 nucleotide sequence: TGTGCCAGCAGCAGATCGAGCCTAGGTTCACCCCTCCACTTT. The encoded protein is CASSRSSLGSPLHF.

The chain joins TRBV6-2 or TRBV6-3 to TRBJ1-1; D is unclear. Trimming took off 5 bases at V and 7 bases at J, with 20 bases between the two ends. Germline loops: CDR1 MNHEY, CDR2 SVGEGT. The CDR3 is 15 amino acids. CDR3 DNA sequence: TGTGCCAGCAGTCCGTGGAGTGATTCCGACGGTGAAGCTTTCTTT. As protein: CASSPWSDSDGEAFF.

The rearrangement joins TRBV10-3 to TRBJ2-1; TRBD1 aligns across 7 bases. The J segment lost 0 bases and the V segment lost 10 bases, leaving 9 bases of the junction unmatched. The CDR3 sequence is 15 residues long. Germline V gene lookup returns CDR1 ENHRY and CDR2 SYGVKD. DNA for the CDR3: TGTGCCACTACCGTCCGGGACAGCTCCTACAATGAGCAGTTCTTC. Translated: CATTVRDSSYNEQFF.

This clone was observed once. This sequence joins TRBV12-3 or TRBV12-4 and TRBJ2-1; D not certain. This CDR3 is 12 amino acids long. V gave up 4 bases and J gave up 4 bases, with 5 bases separating them. CDR3 sequence: CASSSLYNEQFF. The CDR3 nucleotides read TGTGCCAGCAGTTCCCTATACAATGAGCAGTTCTTC.